One sample yielded the 32 T cell receptor beta chains listed below, sequenced in a study of molecular identifiers for immune sequencing clone quantification (dated by TCRdb to the late 2010s). The receptor library was made with PCR. Data came from a NextSeq 500. TCRdb cleaned the public reads at Q25 with fastp, built clones with MiXCR and kept in-frame beta chains. Each entry merges the rows of one CDR3 protein and shows their most common DNA and genes. The sample yields about half a million distinct CDR3 sequences; 25% were counted once. Around 0.8% of the sample is in the top ten clones. The sequencing input was naive CD8+ T cells from blood, with Jurkat cell RNA spiked in. In the paper's terms, the cell subset or site label means: FACS-sorted CD8+CD4-CCR7+CD45RA+ naive T cells. The receptors here all came from a human donor in good health. Some libraries in this study had Jurkat cell RNA spiked in.

This clonotype was seen a handful of times. This chain connects TRBV6-2 or TRBV6-3 to TRBJ2-7; D ambiguous. The germline V and J ends were trimmed by 7 bases and 1 base, with 11 bases remaining between them. Germline V gives CDR1 MNHEY, CDR2 SVGEGT. The CDR3 covers 13 residues. In DNA form, the CDR3 reads TGTGCCAGCATCCCCAGGACGTCCTACGAGCAGTACTTC. It translates to CASIPRTSYEQYF.

The chain has TRBV3-1 and TRBJ2-5; 9 bases line up with TRBD2. Germline loops: CDR1 LGHDT, CDR2 YNNKEL (reference sequence). The trim removed 4 bases at V and 3 bases at J, leaving 12 bases unmatched. CDR3 length: 17 amino acids. CDR3 protein: CASSPRASGGPKETQYF. As DNA, the CDR3 is TGTGCCAGCAGCCCGAGGGCCAGCGGGGGGCCGAAAGAGACCCAGTACTTC.

Ten or more counts support this clonotype. This sequence joins TRBV30 and TRBJ1-1, with D unclear. V was shortened by 4 bases and J by 5 bases, with 5 bases between the two germline ends. The CDR3 sequence is 10 residues long. The germline V gene encodes CDR1 GTSNPN and CDR2 SVGIG (reference sequence). This chain's CDR3 is CAWMGTEAFF. DNA for the CDR3: TGTGCCTGGATGGGTACTGAAGCTTTCTTT.

Comments on this clonotype: This may be a read error: a much more frequent sequence differs by one nucleotide. This sequence joins TRBV11-2 and TRBJ2-5, with D perhaps TRBD2 (6 bases). This CDR3 spans 17 amino acids. Between the trimmed V and J ends, which lost 0 bases and 1 base, there was a span of 15 bases. Looked up from germline, CDR1 is SGHAT and CDR2 is FQNNGV. The CDR3 spells CASSLDSLADCQETQYF. DNA of the CDR3: TGTGCCAGCAGCTTAGATTCGTTAGCGGACTGCCAAGAGACCCAGTACTTC.

The chain uses TRBV28 and TRBJ2-1; the match to TRBD2 covers 8 bases. The germline gives CDR1 MDHEN, CDR2 SYDVKM. The trim removed 7 bases at V and 6 bases at J, leaving 5 bases unmatched. CDR3 length: 13 amino acids. CDR3 nucleotide sequence: TGTGCCAGCACGGCGGGAGGTCCCAATGAGCAGTTCTTC. Translating gives CASTAGGPNEQFF.

The rearrangement uses TRBV14 and TRBJ2-7; D ambiguous. The V and J ends lost 0 bases and 4 bases respectively, with 16 bases between them. The germline V gene has CDR1 SGHDN and CDR2 FVKESK. This CDR3 spans 16 amino acids. The CDR3 reads CASSQDVFGSPYEQYF. The CDR3 DNA reads TGTGCCAGCAGCCAAGATGTTTTCGGGTCTCCTTACGAGCAGTACTTC.

This clonotype turned up a few times. This chain uses TRBV4-3 with TRBJ1-1; TRBD1 agrees at 7 bases. The trim removed 2 bases at V and 0 bases at J, leaving 6 bases unmatched. Germline V gene sequence: CDR1 LGHNA, CDR2 YSLEER. This CDR3 has 16 amino acids. The CDR3 DNA reads TGCGCCAGCAGCCAACTACGACAGGGAATGAACACTGAAGCTTTCTTT. Amino acid sequence: CASSQLRQGMNTEAFF.

The rearrangement uses TRBV6-6 and TRBJ2-2, with unresolved D. The CDR3 spans 12 residues. Germline V gives CDR1 MNHNY, CDR2 SVGAGI (reference sequence). V was clipped by 10 bases and J by 4 bases, with 10 bases between them. CDR3 in amino acids: CAIHQVTGELFF. CDR3 DNA: TGTGCCATACACCAGGTCACCGGGGAGCTGTTTTTT.

This clonotype showed up many times. The chain joins TRBV29-1 to TRBJ1-1; weak D call: TRBD1 (5 bases). The germline V and J ends were trimmed by 3 bases and 0 bases, with 8 bases remaining between them. Germline V lookup: CDR1 SQVTM, CDR2 ANQGSEA. This CDR3 has 13 amino acids. The CDR3 here is CSVDGGMNTEAFF. The CDR3 bases are TGCAGCGTTGATGGGGGGATGAACACTGAAGCTTTCTTT.

This clonotype was detected ten times or more. The chain employs TRBV7-9 and TRBJ2-2; D is unclear. This CDR3 comprises 12 residues. V was trimmed by 5 bases and J by 10 bases, leaving 11 bases between them. Germline V gene data show CDR1 as SEHNR and CDR2 as FQNEAQ (reference sequence). This chain's CDR3 is CASSPRVAELFF. DNA for the CDR3: TGTGCCAGCAGCCCCCGAGTAGCGGAGCTGTTTTTT.

A few counts support this clonotype. The V and J genes are TRBV27 and TRBJ2-5; 9 bases agree with TRBD2. V was clipped by 4 bases and J by 5 bases; unmatched bases: 11. The CDR3 loop spans 16 amino acids. Germline CDR1 and CDR2: MNHEY and SMNVEV (reference sequence). The CDR3 nucleotides read TGTGCCAGCAGTTCCCTGCAAGCGGGAGGCAGGGAGACCCAGTACTTC. Encoded protein: CASSSLQAGGRETQYF.

This clonotype was recorded at least ten times. V usage is TRBV20-1 and J usage is TRBJ1-1; possibly TRBD1 for D (5 bases). Germline-derived CDR1 and CDR2 are DFQATT and SNEGSKA (reference sequence). V was cut by 1 base and J by 0 bases, with 12 bases left in between. CDR3 length: 15 residues. Here the CDR3 reads CSARVLPDMNTEAFF. For the CDR3, the DNA is TGCAGTGCTAGAGTTCTACCGGACATGAACACTGAAGCTTTCTTT.

This clonotype was observed many times. This chain links TRBV7-2 with TRBJ2-7, with 9 bases identical to TRBD1. CDR3 size: 14 residues. Germline V gene data show CDR1 as SGHTA and CDR2 as FQGNSA. V was clipped by 3 bases and J by 7 bases; unmatched bases: 7. The CDR3 DNA reads as TGTGCCAGCAGCTTTTGGGACAGGGCAGGGGAGCAGTACTTC. It yields the protein CASSFWDRAGEQYF.

This clonotype was counted ten times or more. The rearrangement links TRBV4-3 to TRBJ2-2; D call uncertain. The germline CDR1 and CDR2 sequences are LGHNA and YSLEER. This CDR3 contains 15 residues. V gave up 0 bases and J gave up 5 bases, with 10 bases separating them. CDR3 sequence (DNA): TGCGCCAGCAGCCAAGACGTGTCAGCTACCGGGGAGCTGTTTTTT. Protein product: CASSQDVSATGELFF.

This clonotype was seen ten or more times. V usage is TRBV29-1 and J usage is TRBJ2-3, with 10 positions matching TRBD2. Germline assignment: CDR1 SQVTM and CDR2 ANQGSEA. This CDR3 has 19 amino acids. J was trimmed by 4 bases and V by 2 bases; bases with no gene match: 18. The CDR3 loop is CSVESTSGGAVAKADTQYF. DNA of the CDR3: TGCAGCGTTGAAAGTACAAGCGGGGGGGCCGTTGCAAAGGCAGATACGCAGTATTTT.

This clonotype turned up a few times. This sequence joins TRBV6-1 and TRBJ1-5; a weak D match, TRBD1 (6 bases). This CDR3 region has 16 residues. Per the germline V gene, CDR1 is MNHNS and CDR2 is SASEGT. With 2 bases removed from V and 6 bases from J, the gap between germline ends came to 17 bases. The CDR3 coding sequence is TGTGCCAGCAGTGAATTTGAGTGGGGAGGGGGTCAGCCCCAGCATTTT. It yields the protein CASSEFEWGGGQPQHF.

This clonotype appeared many times. The chain has TRBV5-1 and TRBJ2-7, with D possibly matching TRBD1 (6 bases). Germline V gene sequence: CDR1 SGHRS, CDR2 YFSETQ. This CDR3 comprises 14 residues. V was pared by 4 bases and J by 3 bases, with 14 bases between. CDR3 DNA: TGCGCCAGCAGCGGGGACACCGACCTCTACGAGCAGTACTTC. Translation gives CASSGDTDLYEQYF. Full variable domain (rest looked up from reference TRBV5-1 and TRBJ2-7): KAGVTQTPRYLIKTRGQQVTLSCSPISGHRSVSWYQQTPGQGLQFLFEYFSETQRNKGNFPGRFSGRQFSNSRSEMNVSTLELGDSALYLCASSGDTDLYEQYFGPGTRLTVT.

The table lists this clonotype with a few counts. The chain couples TRBV7-6 to TRBJ2-5; TRBD1 is a possible D gene (5 bases). The CDR3 contains 15 residues. Germline V gene sequence: CDR1 SGHVS, CDR2 FNYEAQ. The V end lost 5 bases, the J end lost 2 bases, and 15 bases lay between the germline ends. In DNA, the CDR3 is TGTGCCAGCAGCCAGACACCAGGACAACAAGAGACCCAGTACTTC. Its protein is CASSQTPGQQETQYF.

This chain links TRBV30 with TRBJ1-3, with a tentative D call TRBD1 (5 bases). The germline gives CDR1 GTSNPN, CDR2 SVGIG (reference sequence). V gave up 2 bases and J gave up 1 base, with 15 bases separating them. The CDR3 has 16 residues. Written as DNA, the CDR3 is TGTGCCTGGAGTCTAGGCGAAGGGACTTCTGGAAACACCATATATTTT. Its protein is CAWSLGEGTSGNTIYF.

V gene TRBV6-2 or TRBV6-3 combines with J gene TRBJ2-5; 8 positions match TRBD2. CDR3 size: 17 residues. CDR1 is MNHEY and CDR2 is SVGEGT in the germline V gene. V lost 5 bases to trimming and J lost 2 bases; unmatched junction nucleotides: 13. The CDR3 loop reads CASSAGLAPSGQETQYF. CDR3 bases: TGTGCCAGCAGTGCCGGACTAGCCCCTTCGGGACAAGAGACCCAGTACTTC.

This clonotype has a handful of counts. J is TRBJ2-2 and V is TRBV4-1; 8 nucleotides align to TRBD2. The CDR3 is 18 residues long. Germline CDR1 reads MGHRA; CDR2 reads YSYEKL. V trimming: 4 bases; J trimming: 0 bases; junction bases outside the gene matches: 10. The CDR3 protein is CASSPYGGLAANTGELFF. CDR3 in DNA: TGCGCCAGCAGCCCCTATGGTGGACTAGCTGCGAACACCGGGGAGCTGTTTTTT.

This clonotype came up many times. The chain employs TRBV29-1 and TRBJ1-1; D perhaps matches TRBD1 (6 bases). Trimming removed 6 bases at V and 4 bases at J, with 21 bases between. Germline V gene sequence: CDR1 SQVTM, CDR2 ANQGSEA. This CDR3 is 15 amino acids long. The CDR3 bases are TGCAGCGTGACGGGACACCCCTCCCTGAGCACTGAAGCTTTCTTT. This sequence encodes CSVTGHPSLSTEAFF.

The chain joins TRBV6-4 to TRBJ1-5, with D unresolved. V gave up 8 bases and J gave up 1 base, with 15 bases separating them. Germline CDR1 MRHNA, CDR2 SNTAGT. This CDR3 comprises 15 residues. CDR3: CASPRTSSSNQPQHF. The CDR3 bases are TGTGCCAGCCCACGGACGTCTAGCAGCAATCAGCCCCAGCATTTT.

This clonotype showed up many times. The chain employs TRBV20-1 and TRBJ2-7; the match to TRBD1 covers 7 bases. V shed 3 bases, J shed 2 bases, and the junction held 10 bases outside the gene matches. The CDR3 length is 15 residues. CDR1 is DFQATT and CDR2 is SNEGSKA in the germline V gene (reference sequence). The CDR3 here is CSASKPWQGAYEQYF. As DNA, the CDR3 is TGCAGTGCTAGTAAACCCTGGCAGGGGGCCTACGAGCAGTACTTC.

The genes are TRBV2 and TRBJ2-2; possible D gene TRBD1, 5 bases. The CDR3 is 16 residues long. The germline V and J ends were trimmed by 3 bases and 4 bases, with 15 bases remaining between them. Germline V gene lookup returns CDR1 SNHLY and CDR2 FYNNEI. The CDR3, as DNA: TGTGCCAGCAGTGATGGGCTGGACATAGTCACCGGGGAGCTGTTTTTT. It codes for CASSDGLDIVTGELFF.

The chain joins TRBV27 to TRBJ2-7; D is perhaps TRBD1 (6 bases). The V end lost 2 bases, the J end lost 0 bases, and 11 bases lay between the germline ends. The CDR3 is made up of 15 amino acids. Per the germline V gene, CDR1 is MNHEY and CDR2 is SMNVEV (reference sequence). CDR3 region: CASSLAGVVSYEQYF. The CDR3 nucleotides read TGTGCCAGCAGTTTAGCAGGGGTGGTCTCCTACGAGCAGTACTTC.

With regard to this clonotype: A much larger clone differs by one base, so this may be a read error. This chain uses TRBV5-4 with TRBJ2-3, with TRBD2 matching over 8 bases. Per germline, CDR1 SGHNT and CDR2 YYREEE (reference sequence). The CDR3 is 15 amino acids. V shed 3 bases and J 6 bases; nucleotides not matched to a gene: 9. The CDR3 DNA reads as TGTGCCAGCAGCTCAAGCGGGAGAATAACGGATACGCAGTATTTT. It translates to CASSSSGRITDTQYF.

The V and J genes are TRBV19 and TRBJ1-5; the D is unclear. V shed 1 base and J shed 1 base, with 5 bases lying between them. This CDR3 has 14 amino acids. The germline gives CDR1 LNHDA, CDR2 SQIVND (reference sequence). The CDR3 reads CASSIVGSNQPQHF. The CDR3 DNA reads TGTGCCAGTAGTATAGTAGGGAGCAATCAGCCCCAGCATTTT.

This clonotype appeared a few times. V is TRBV9 and J is TRBJ2-5; TRBD2 matches at 10 bases. Trimming cost V 4 bases and J 3 bases; bases outside gene matches: 6. This CDR3 is built from 15 residues. Germline V CDR1 and CDR2: SGDLS, YYNGEE. In DNA, the CDR3 is TGTGCCAGCAGCCCCCAACTAGCGGGAAAAGAGACCCAGTACTTC. It specifies CASSPQLAGKETQYF.

This chain joins TRBV27 and TRBJ2-1; 11 bases align to TRBD2. Germline V gives CDR1 MNHEY, CDR2 SMNVEV (reference sequence). V shed 8 bases and J 8 bases; nucleotides not matched to a gene: 11. The CDR3 is 15 amino acids. The DNA of the CDR3 is TGTGCCAGCGGTTCGGATAGCGGGAGGGTCTATGAGCAGTTCTTC. The encoded protein is CASGSDSGRVYEQFF.

This clonotype occurred a few times. The chain employs TRBV28 and TRBJ2-7; 8 bases match TRBD2. The V gene's germline CDR1 is MDHEN and CDR2 SYDVKM. The CDR3 has 13 amino acids. Losses at the gene ends were 6 bases for V and 4 bases for J; bases not matched to a gene: 5. CDR3 region: CASSTGGRYEQYF. CDR3 in DNA: TGTGCCAGCAGCACGGGGGGGCGATACGAGCAGTACTTC.

Points on this clonotype: Mismatch with germline at one junction end may stem from a read error. The rearrangement joins TRBV12-3 or TRBV12-4 to TRBJ2-5, with D possibly being TRBD2 (6 bases). CDR3 length equals 13 residues. The CDR3 nucleotides read TGTGCCAGCACTCACTCGGGAGAAGAGTCCCAGTACTTC. It is translated as CASTHSGEESQYF.